One T cell receptor (beta chain) is described in this entry. The specificity of this receptor is unknown. No quality values exist for individual bases; no much larger clone is one base distant. V loses 4 bases of germline sequence and J loses 14 bases, and the interval between the two ends is 17 bases. Reading from cysteine to phenylalanine, the CDR3 counts 12 amino acids. The sequence is cut down to CDR3 DNA, 36 bases in frame from base 1. In the germline V gene (reference sequence), CDR1 corresponds to GTSNPN and CDR2 to SVGIG. The library was prepared using the immunoSEQ multiplex PCR assay. For TCR sequencing, RNA was extracted from every sample and reverse transcribed into cDNA to serve as template. First-strand cDNA was synthesized with SuperScript III using a 2:1 mix of oligo-dT and random hexamers. A synthetic immune receptor repertoire was used to gauge amplification bias, and whatever bias remained was removed computationally. Regarding the original processing steps: Raw reads were preprocessed to remove errors, and CDR3 was defined according to IMGT conventions as the region from the conserved cysteine to phenylalanine. Clonality was computed by normalizing Shannon entropy by log2 of the number of productive unique TCRs and subtracting the result from 1. Whether scalp clones were CD4 or CD8 was inferred by matching scalp TCRbeta sequences against CD4 and CD8 repertoires sorted from blood. TCRdb obtained this table from immuneACCESS and retained in-frame rearrangements with V and J assigned. These tables miss some clones; where compared with another copy, unresolved V genes account for less than half of the shortfall, and the remainder is unexplained. D and trimming come from the DNA, and the V and J calls and clone size come from that table. For this sample there are some 170,000 clones; approximately 62% appear just once. About 1.5% of the sample rests with the top ten.

This entry comes from a study of CD8+ T cells in alopecia areata listed by TCRdb under 2018. In the study overall: Treated patients were enrolled in an open-label pilot trial of oral tofacitinib at 5 to 10 mg twice daily for moderate-to-severe alopecia areata. Biopsies were taken from tofacitinib-treated patients at baseline and at 4 and 24 weeks of treatment, and a later scalp biopsy was taken in several of the tofacitinib-treated patients. Patients stayed on tofacitinib for 6 to 18 months and then had 6 months of follow-up off drug so that delayed response and recurrence could be assessed. Human TCRbeta sequencing covered scalp tissue and sorted CD4+ and CD8+ peripheral blood T cells from patchy and totalis/universalis alopecia areata patients and healthy controls. Scalp clonality was compared among normal scalp (n=4), patchy alopecia areata scalp (n=8), and alopecia totalis/universalis scalp (n=8). TCRbeta CDR3 regions were amplified by immunoSEQ multiplex PCR with 35 Vbeta forward and 13 Jbeta reverse primers. To study T cell clonal expansion in alopecia areata, the researchers applied high-throughput TCRbeta sequencing to both the C3H/HeJ mouse model and human patients. RNA was obtained with the PAXgene miRNA kit for fixed scalp, the miRNeasy kit for PBMCs, and the RNeasy kit for mouse skin. Points the paper makes about the study in general: Unlike mouse skin, which is dominated by gammadelta T cells, normal human skin has resident alphabeta T cells that are also sequenced, and this complicates analysis of the scalp TCR repertoire. Higher clonality and more expanded CD8+ clones were observed in lesional scalp than in normal scalp, particularly in alopecia totalis/universalis, a finding suggestive of antigenic drive. Shared TCR sequences between patients were less evident than in mice, which may be partly attributable to HLA diversity in the patient population.

This sample's time point label indicates: baseline before oral tofacitinib. From alopecia areata patients, peripheral blood was collected along with lesional scalp punch biopsies. PBMCs were isolated by density centrifugation and stained for CD3, CD4 and CD8, and CD4+ and CD8+ T cells were sorted on a FACSAria. The specimen comprised CD4+ T cells sorted from blood, sampled at week 0. The receptor chain draws on TRBV30 and TRBJ2-2, and TRBD1 may be the D gene, going by 5 matching bases. This TCR derives from a human donor with alopecia areata. The DNA reads as follows: TGTGCCTGGACCTCAACGGCAGGGCACCTGTTTTTT. The encoded protein is CAWTSTAGHLFF.